This record covers a single T cell receptor (beta chain). Other DNA sequences in the same sample also yield this CDR3. Germline assignment: CDR1 SGHAT and CDR2 FQNNGV. Trimming took 4 bases from V and 3 from J, leaving 7 bases between them. This CDR3 contains 12 residues. These data belong to a study of blood T cell repertoires in COVID-19. Study-level background: The study drew acute and convalescent COVID-19 samples from the United States, Italy and Spain.

The data were produced by immunoSEQ multiplex PCR, yet TCRdb's version contains in-frame clones alone and is incomplete. The sample has 340,000 or so clones, 80% to 90% seen once. The rearrangement links TRBV11-2 to TRBJ2-7, with a weak D call TRBD1 (6 bases). The TCR was taken from a man aged 50-59 years with active or convalescent COVID-19. The source material was peripheral blood. The CDR3 bases are TGTGCCAGCAGCTCACAGGGCTACGAGCAGTACTTC. Protein: CASSSQGYEQYF.